A selection of T cell receptor beta chains follows, all from one sample in a study of blood T cell repertoires in COVID-19. Profiled with immunoSEQ multiplex PCR; TCRdb holds only in-frame clones, not every one. The profile shows about 180,000 clones, 60% to 80% of them singletons. Sequencing used PBMCs or T cells enriched from blood (not recorded which). The origin of the receptors is a woman between 50 and 59 years old who had recovered from COVID-19. CDR3s include the opening cysteine and the closing phenylalanine or tryptophan. Fields, in order: V gene, clone size, D gene, J gene, CDR3 DNA, CDR3 protein. D genes are given only for firm matches. Clone size appears in some rows only: once, few, many, or a class for an expanded clone.

>TRBV6-1|.|TRBD2|TRBJ2-1
TGTGCCAGCAGTGCTTATGATACTAGCGGGAGGGCCCGGGAGCAGTTCTTC
CASSAYDTSGRAREQFF
>TRBV27|.|TRBD1|TRBJ1-2
TGTGCCAGCACCCCAGGGACAGGGGCTAACTATGGCTACACCTTC
CASTPGTGANYGYTF
>TRBV11-2|.|TRBD2|TRBJ2-3
TGTGCCAGCAGCTTAGGGGTAGCGGGAGATCGGACAGATACGCAGTATTTT
CASSLGVAGDRTDTQYF
>TRBV6-2/TRBV6-3|.|.|TRBJ1-2
TGTGCCAGCAGTTACGGAGGGTATGGTGGCTACACCTTC
CASSYGGYGGYTF
>TRBV11-1|.|.|TRBJ2-1
TGTGCCAGCAGCCTGGACTTCTCCTCCTACAATGAGCAGTTCTTC
CASSLDFSSYNEQFF
>TRBV10-3|.|TRBD1|TRBJ1-2
TGTGCCATCAGTGAGGTGGGGACAGGGAACGGCTACACCTTC
CAISEVGTGNGYTF
>TRBV5-1|.|.|TRBJ2-3
TGCGCCAGCTCAAGAGGATCGCGAGATTCGCAGTATTTT
CASSRGSRDSQYF
>TRBV28|.|.|TRBJ1-1
TGTGCCAGCAGAAGGGGGTCTTCTAACACTGAAGCTTTCTTT
CASRRGSSNTEAFF
>TRBV9|.|TRBD1|TRBJ2-2
TGTGCCAGCAGCGTAGGGGGACAGGGGGCATCCGGGGAGCTGTTTTTT
CASSVGGQGASGELFF
>TRBV21-1|.|.|TRBJ1-2
TGTGCCAGCAGCAAAGAGGGGGCGTTTAGCTATGGCTACACCTTC
CASSKEGAFSYGYTF
>TRBV23-1|.|TRBD2|TRBJ2-5
TGCGCCAGCAGAGGGACTAGCGGGAAAAAGGGTCGTCGGGAGACCCAGTACTTC
CASRGTSGKKGRRETQYF
>TRBV19|.|.|TRBJ2-7
TGTGCCAGTAGTCCTCTGGGGGACTTCATCTCCTACGAGCAGTACTTC
CASSPLGDFISYEQYF
>TRBV9|.|.|TRBJ2-5
TGTGCCAGCAGCGTTTCGAGTAGCCCACGGCAAGAGACCCAGTACTTC
CASSVSSSPRQETQYF
>TRBV27|.|.|TRBJ1-2
TGTGCCAGCAGTTTATGGTCGGGGGGCTACACCTTC
CASSLWSGGYTF
>TRBV30|medium-sized|.|TRBJ2-1
TGTGCCTGGAATTTTCAGGGGCCCTACTACAATGAGCAGTTCTTC
CAWNFQGPYYNEQFF
>TRBV7-2|.|TRBD2|TRBJ2-1
TGTGCCAGCAGCACACGGACTAGCGGACCATACAATGAGCAGTTCTTC
CASSTRTSGPYNEQFF
>TRBV5-1|few|.|TRBJ1-3
TGCGCCAGCAGCGCGGCAACCTCTGGAAACACCATATATTTT
CASSAATSGNTIYF
>TRBV11-2|.|TRBD2|TRBJ2-7
TGTGCCAGCAGCTTCGGCGGGAGGCTGGACGAGCAGTACTTC
CASSFGGRLDEQYF
>TRBV7-2|.|.|TRBJ2-1
TGTGCCAGCACTACAGGGATCTACAATGAGCAGTTCTTC
CASTTGIYNEQFF
>TRBV6-5|once|.|TRBJ2-7
TGTGCCAGCAGGACTCAATCGGGCTCCTACGAGCAGTACTTC
CASRTQSGSYEQYF
>TRBV28|once|TRBD2|TRBJ2-7
TGTGCCAGCAGTTCCGGGACTAGCGGGAGTAAGTCACTCCACGAGCAGTACTTC
CASSSGTSGSKSLHEQYF
>TRBV27|.|.|TRBJ2-1
TGTGCCAGCAGTCCAGGGGAGTTGGCTCGTAACAATGAGCAGTTCTTC
CASSPGELARNNEQFF
>TRBV9|.|TRBD1|TRBJ1-3
TGTGCCAGCAGCGTAGCCACAGGGGCGTCTGGAAACACCATATATTTT
CASSVATGASGNTIYF
>TRBV19|.|TRBD1|TRBJ1-5
TGTGCCAGTAGTATAGGGACAGGGATTCAGCCCCAGCATTTT
CASSIGTGIQPQHF
>TRBV7-3|.|.|TRBJ1-2
TGTGCCAGCAGCTTGAACCCCCAGAACTATGGCTACACCTTC
CASSLNPQNYGYTF
>TRBV4-1|few|.|TRBJ2-7
TGCGCCAGCAGCCAAGACGTGACAGTACCCGGAGTCTCCGAGCAGTACTTC
CASSQDVTVPGVSEQYF
>TRBV6-2/TRBV6-3|few|.|TRBJ1-5
TGTGCCAGCAGTTCCCCCAGGGCTGGACAGCCCCAGCATTTT
CASSSPRAGQPQHF
>TRBV9|.|TRBD1|TRBJ1-2
TGTGCCAGCAGCGTAGCTGGGACAGGGAGAAGCAACTATGGCTACACCTTC
CASSVAGTGRSNYGYTF
>TRBV5-1|.|TRBD2|TRBJ2-7
TGCGCCAGCAGCCGCGGGACTAGCGGGAGTTCCTACGAGCAGTACTTC
CASSRGTSGSSYEQYF
>TRBV10-3|.|.|TRBJ1-1
TGTGCCACGCGGTTGAGTTCGAACACTGAAGCTTTCTTT
CATRLSSNTEAFF
>TRBV27|.|TRBD1|TRBJ1-1
TGTGCCAGCAGGCAAATTAGCCGGGACAGTGACACTGAAGCTTTCTTT
CASRQISRDSDTEAFF
>TRBV19|.|TRBD2|TRBJ2-3
TGTGCCAGTAGTGCGGGACTATACACAGATACGCAGTATTTT
CASSAGLYTDTQYF
>TRBV10-3|.|.|TRBJ1-1
TGTGCCATCAGTGAGTCTCCCTCAGGGGACACTGAAGCTTTCTTT
CAISESPSGDTEAFF
>TRBV5-4|.|.|TRBJ1-1
TGTGCCAGCAGCTTGCGAAGGGGCAGGGACACTGAAGCTTTCTTT
CASSLRRGRDTEAFF
>TRBV5-1|.|TRBD1|TRBJ1-4
TGCGCCAGCAGCTCACAGGGGCCGAATGAAAAACTGTTTTTT
CASSSQGPNEKLFF
>TRBV28|.|.|TRBJ1-1
TGTGCCAGCAGTTTTTTTGGACGGGGTGGGAACACTGAAGCTTTCTTT
CASSFFGRGGNTEAFF
>TRBV27|.|.|TRBJ2-7
TGTGCCAGCAGTTTAAATGGCAGGGAAGTCCTCTACGAGCAGTACTTC
CASSLNGREVLYEQYF
>TRBV28|.|TRBD2|TRBJ2-1
TGTGCCAGCAGTTTCGCGGGACTAGCTACCTCCTACAATGAGCAGTTCTTC
CASSFAGLATSYNEQFF
>TRBV6-4|.|TRBD2|TRBJ2-1
TGTGCCAGCAGTGACAGGACTAGCGCGGTGAATGAGCAGTTCTTC
CASSDRTSAVNEQFF
>TRBV3-1/TRBV3-2|.|.|TRBJ1-4
TGTGCCAGCAGCCACCCGGGACAAGGGAATGAAAAACTGTTTTTT
CASSHPGQGNEKLFF
>TRBV27|.|TRBD2|TRBJ2-7
TGTGCCAGCAGTGGACTAGCGGCCACCTCCTACGAGCAGTACTTC
CASSGLAATSYEQYF
>TRBV5-5|.|TRBD1|TRBJ1-4
TGTGCCAGCAGCTGGGACACGGGACAGGCTGAAAAACTGTTTTTT
CASSWDTGQAEKLFF
>TRBV9|.|.|TRBJ2-3
TGTGCCAGCAGCGGGCCCCGGGGTGGCACAGATACGCAGTATTTT
CASSGPRGGTDTQYF
>TRBV18|few|.|TRBJ1-2
TGTGCCAGCTCACCAGCTGCAGGCTATGGCTACACCTTC
CASSPAAGYGYTF
>TRBV6-4|.|TRBD2|TRBJ2-1
TGTGCCAGCAGTGAGAGCGGGAGGGGGCACAATGAGCAGTTCTTC
CASSESGRGHNEQFF
>TRBV5-6|.|.|TRBJ1-3
TGTGCCAGCAGCTTGATCGCCCAGGGAGGAAACACCATATATTTT
CASSLIAQGGNTIYF
>TRBV29-1|.|.|TRBJ2-1
TGCAGCTCTGGGGAGGATGAGCAGTTCTTC
CSSGEDEQFF
>TRBV28|.|TRBD1|TRBJ2-6
TGTGCCAGCAGGGGGGACAGGGGTAAATCACGGGCCAACGTCCTGACTTTC
CASRGDRGKSRANVLTF
>TRBV27|.|.|TRBJ1-5
TGTGCCAGCAGTCCACAAACAGGGAATCAGCCCCAGCATTTT
CASSPQTGNQPQHF
>TRBV12-5|.|TRBD2|TRBJ2-3
TGTGCTAGTGGTTTTGGCGCGGGAGTTGCCTCAATCCGCACAGATACGCAGTATTTT
CASGFGAGVASIRTDTQYF
>TRBV19|.|TRBD1|TRBJ1-6
TGTGCCAGTAGTACCCTGGACAGGGGGAGTTCACCCCTCCACTTT
CASSTLDRGSSPLHF
>TRBV4-2|.|TRBD1|TRBJ1-3
TGTGCCAGCAGCCTCGGACAGGGGGCGAGTCTAAGACTAAACACCATATATTTT
CASSLGQGASLRLNTIYF
>TRBV11-1|.|.|TRBJ1-1
TGTGCCAGCAGCCGGAGAGGTAACACTGAAGCTTTCTTT
CASSRRGNTEAFF
>TRBV2|.|TRBD1|TRBJ1-5
TGTGCCAGCAGTGCGGGACAGGGCGATCAGCCCCAGCATTTT
CASSAGQGDQPQHF
>TRBV5-1|.|TRBD2|TRBJ2-1
TGCGCCAGCAGCTTGAATAGCGGGAGTAGGGCTGAGCAGTTCTTC
CASSLNSGSRAEQFF
>TRBV18|.|.|TRBJ1-4
TGTGCCAGCTCACCGGACGGGGCAACTAATGAAAAACTGTTTTTT
CASSPDGATNEKLFF
>TRBV18|.|TRBD1|TRBJ2-1
TGTGCCAGCTCACCCCAAGGACAGGGAGTAAGTTACAATGAGCAGTTCTTC
CASSPQGQGVSYNEQFF
>TRBV5-4|.|TRBD2|TRBJ2-7
TGTGCCAGCAGCCAGGGACTAGCGTCGGGTAAAGAGCAGTACTTC
CASSQGLASGKEQYF
>TRBV19|once|TRBD2|TRBJ2-3
TGTGCCAGTAGTACCCCCGGGGGGGAGAGCACAGATACGCAGTATTTT
CASSTPGGESTDTQYF